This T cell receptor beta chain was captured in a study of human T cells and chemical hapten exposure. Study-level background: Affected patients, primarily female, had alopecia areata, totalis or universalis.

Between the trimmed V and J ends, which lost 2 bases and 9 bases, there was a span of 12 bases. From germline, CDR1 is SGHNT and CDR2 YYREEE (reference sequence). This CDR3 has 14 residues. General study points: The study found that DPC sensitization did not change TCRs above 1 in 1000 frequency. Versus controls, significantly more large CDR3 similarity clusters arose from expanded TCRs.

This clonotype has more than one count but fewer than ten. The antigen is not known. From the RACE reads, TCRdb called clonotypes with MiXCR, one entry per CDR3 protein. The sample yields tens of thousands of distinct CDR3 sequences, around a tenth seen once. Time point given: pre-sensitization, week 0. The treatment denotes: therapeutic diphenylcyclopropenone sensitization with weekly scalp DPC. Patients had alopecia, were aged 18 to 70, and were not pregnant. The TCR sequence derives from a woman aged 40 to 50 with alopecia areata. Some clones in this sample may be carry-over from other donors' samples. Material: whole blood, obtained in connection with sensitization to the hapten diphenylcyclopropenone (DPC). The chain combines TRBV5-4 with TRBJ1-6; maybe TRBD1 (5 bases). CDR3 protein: CASSFRGSGSPLHF. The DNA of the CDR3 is TGTGCCAGCAGCTTTCGGGGGAGCGGTTCACCCCTCCACTTT.